This T cell receptor beta chain stems from a study of OX40 agonist ivuxolimab in advanced cancers. With regard to the full study: Ivuxolimab, which targeted the costimulatory receptor OX40 (CD134), was an agonistic, fully human IgG2 monoclonal antibody. Of the approximately 50 patients in dose escalation, about 20 had hepatocellular carcinoma, approximately 15 had melanoma, 9 had renal cell carcinoma and 9 had head and neck cancer. The paper reports the monotherapy dose-escalation portion (N ≈ 50 patients) of the phase I ivuxolimab trial. Partial responses occurred in three dose-escalation patients: two with cutaneous melanoma and one with hepatocellular carcinoma. Intravenous ivuxolimab was administered to patients every 2 weeks at six dose levels: 0.01, 0.1, 0.3, 1.5, 3 and 10 mg/kg. Patients were allowed to have had prior anti-PD-1, anti-PD-L1 or anti-CTLA-4 therapy, and approximately 37% of the dose-escalation patients had been treated with checkpoint inhibitors. Peripheral TCRbeta sequencing was intended to test whether TCR sequence diversity was altered and clonal T-cell expansion was caused by ivuxolimab. The dose-escalation cohort was approximately 83% male with a mean age of approximately 60 years, ranging from about 23 to 85. Study-wide findings and limitations: The antigen specificity of the clonally expanded peripheral T cells was not determined. Low levels of normalized T-cell clonal expansion were also seen in some patients who did not respond. After ivuxolimab, CD8+ T cells had more expanded clones than CD4+ T cells on average. Partial responders in the 0.1-3.0 mg/kg groups had among the lowest normalized peripheral clonal expansion, especially among CD8+ T cells. At doses from 0.1 to 3.0 mg/kg, clonal expansion was seen in both CD4+ and CD8+ blood T cells between baseline and week 6.

The trial excluded patients who had a history of autoimmune disease or who were on systemic immunosuppression. Peripheral blood for TCR sequencing was collected from all dose cohorts at baseline, on cycle 4 day 1, and on cycle 7 day 1. The samples were taken from a phase I, first-in-human, multicenter, open-label dose-escalation trial of ivuxolimab. Adults with locally advanced or metastatic head and neck squamous cell, hepatocellular, melanoma or renal cell carcinoma were enrolled in the trial. Before TCR sequencing, CD4+ T cells and CD8+ T cells from peripheral blood were sorted into separate populations. As concerns this clone: Its antigen is not yet known. No much larger clone is present one base from it, and per-base qualities are unavailable.

A distance of 16 bases separates the germline ends of V and J, which lose 1 base and 6 bases respectively. Based on the germline V gene, the CDR1 and CDR2 sequences are SGHDN and FVKESK. CDR3 length: 15 amino acids, cysteine to phenylalanine. The entry retains the CDR3 DNA only, 45 bases that are in frame from base 1. Genomic DNA was extracted from sorted cells for sequencing of the TCRbeta CDR3 region. The immunoSEQ Assay was used for sequencing of TCRbeta CDR3 regions. The immuneACCESS repertoire file appears here via TCRdb, limited to in-frame rearrangements. These files lack a portion of the clones; in checked studies, under half of the deficit traces to unresolved V genes, and the cause of the others is not known. The sample table holds about 20,000 clones, of which 74% were seen once. Jointly, the top ten make up about 30% of the sample.

Sequencing was performed on CD4+ or CD8+ T cells sorted from blood, taken in a trial of the OX40 agonist ivuxolimab. The V and J segments used are TRBV14 and TRBJ2-7; the D region possibly corresponds to TRBD1 (7 bases align). The TCR originated in an adult with an advanced solid tumor such as melanoma, head and neck, liver or kidney cancer. The bases read TGTGCCAGCAGCCAAGTTGGAGGGGGCTATGGCGAGCAGTACTTC. Its protein is CASSQVGGGYGEQYF.